The clone carrying this T cell receptor (beta chain) has at least ten counts. Its specificity is not known. Patients aged 18 to 65 had newly diagnosed hyperthyroidism that had lasted under 2 months. Diagnostic assessment was based on clinical symptoms, serum thyroxine and TRAb, thyroid ultrasound and orbital computed tomography. This CDR3 has 15 residues. The germline V gene has CDR1 MNHEY and CDR2 SVGAGI. V lost 2 bases and J lost 2, with 10 bases in between. The data are from a study of T cells in Graves' hyperthyroidism and ophthalmopathy. Researchers took RNA transcripts and amplified the TCR beta CDR3 regions from them. In the first-round RT-PCR of the TCR CDR3, the HTBI primer set was used. Each CDR3 protein is one row after TCRdb ran MiXCR on the multiplex PCR reads. The table shows hundreds of thousands of distinct CDR3 sequences, with around 39% occurring only once. General observations from the study: Within blood appeared most thyroid clonotypes that had expanded above 0.001.

This TCR derives from a man aged 18 to 35 with Graves' hyperthyroidism. Material for sequencing was blood. The chain carries TRBV6-5 and TRBJ1-5, with a weak D call TRBD1 (6 bases). This chain's CDR3 is CASSYGGARNQPQHF. CDR3 nucleotides: TGTGCCAGCAGTTACGGGGGGGCCCGCAATCAGCCCCAGCATTTT.